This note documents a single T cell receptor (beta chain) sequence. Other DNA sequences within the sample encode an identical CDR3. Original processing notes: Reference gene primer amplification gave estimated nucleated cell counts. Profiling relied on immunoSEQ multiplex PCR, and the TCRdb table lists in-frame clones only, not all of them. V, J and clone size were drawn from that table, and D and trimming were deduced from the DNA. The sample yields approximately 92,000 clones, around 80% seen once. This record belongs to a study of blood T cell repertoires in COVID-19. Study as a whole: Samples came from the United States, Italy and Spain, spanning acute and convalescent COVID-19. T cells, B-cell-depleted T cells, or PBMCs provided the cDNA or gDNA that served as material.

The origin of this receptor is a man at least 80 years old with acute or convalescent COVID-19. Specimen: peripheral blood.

The CDR3 sequence is CAWMPLAGTRYF. As DNA, the CDR3 is TGTGCCTGGATGCCCCTAGCGGGTACCCGATACTTC. V usage is TRBV30 and J usage is TRBJ2-7, with TRBD2 identical over 8 bases. Trimming cost V 4 bases and J 13 bases; bases outside gene matches: 12. The CDR3 sequence is 12 residues long. Per the germline V gene, CDR1 is GTSNPN and CDR2 is SVGIG (reference sequence).